These 27 T cell receptor beta chains originate from one sample sequenced in a study of regulatory T cells in long-lasting Graves disease. Documented time point: newly diagnosed GD, antithyroid drugs for less than 3 months. Preparation of the TCR library used RNA extracted from PBMCs. Sequencing libraries for TCR beta were prepared with iRepertoire HTBI primers and Arm-PCR of CDR3 regions. TCRdb itself ran the multiplex PCR reads through MiXCR, one entry per CDR3 protein. This table holds 390,000 or so distinct CDR3 sequences, over 9.5% found once. These data were also filed under a second study, of T cells in Graves' hyperthyroidism and ophthalmopathy.

Specimen: peripheral blood mononuclear cells (PBMCs), collected at new diagnosis, from a patient treated with antithyroid drugs. Receptors originate from a young woman with Graves disease.

The gene calls are TRBV12-3 or TRBV12-4 and TRBJ1-6, with TRBD1 matching 8 bases. V shed 0 bases, J shed 9 bases, and the junction held 7 bases outside the gene matches. The length of the CDR3 is 16 residues. CDR3 loop: CASSLAGQGAVSPLHF. The CDR3 region has the DNA TGTGCCAGCAGTTTAGCCGGACAGGGTGCAGTTTCACCCCTCCACTTT.

The chain has TRBV9 and TRBJ1-2; a possible D gene is TRBD1 (5 bases). The germline V and J ends were trimmed by 0 bases and 4 bases, with 10 bases remaining between them. In germline, CDR1 is SGDLS, CDR2 YYNGEE. CDR3 length: 14 amino acids. The CDR3 DNA reads TGTGCCAGCAGCGTAGATGCAGGGACCTATGGCTACACCTTC. Protein: CASSVDAGTYGYTF.

This clonotype showed up many times. The chain uses TRBV18 and TRBJ2-3; D possibly matches TRBD1 or TRBD2 (6 bases each). The ends were cut back, 3 bases at V and 2 bases at J, with 12 bases in the middle. The CDR3 totals 15 residues. CDR1 and CDR2 (germline): KGHSH, LQKENI. The CDR3 spells CASSPRGLNTDTQYF. Here the CDR3 DNA reads TGTGCCAGCTCACCTCGGGGGCTCAACACAGATACGCAGTATTTT.

This clonotype was observed many times. The CDR3: CASSLAARGAEAFF. The DNA of the CDR3 is TGCGCCAGCAGCTTGGCAGCCAGGGGGGCTGAAGCTTTCTTT. This sequence joins TRBV5-1 and TRBJ1-1; 7 bases fit TRBD1. The CDR3 spans 14 residues. The J segment lost 6 bases and the V segment lost 0 bases, leaving 5 bases of the junction unmatched. CDR1 is SGHRS and CDR2 is YFSETQ in the germline V gene.

For the CDR3, the DNA is TGCAGTGCTGGGGACAGACCCAATCAGCCCCAGCATTTT. Protein product: CSAGDRPNQPQHF. This chain uses TRBV20-1 with TRBJ1-5; 7 nucleotides match TRBD1. Germline V CDR1 and CDR2: DFQATT, SNEGSKA (reference sequence). This CDR3 contains 13 residues. J lost 3 bases, V lost 5 bases, and 4 bases had no gene match.

This clonotype was recorded a few times. V and J are TRBV7-9 and TRBJ2-1; perhaps TRBD1 as D (5 bases). Germline CDR1 is SEHNR and CDR2 is FQNEAQ (reference sequence). Trimming cost V 5 bases and J 9 bases, with 29 bases left between them. The CDR3 is made up of 18 amino acids. The CDR3 bases are TGTGCCAGCAGCCCACGACAGCCCGGATTAGGGGATCACGGTGAGCAGTTCTTC. This codes for CASSPRQPGLGDHGEQFF. Full variable domain (remainder filled in from reference TRBV7-9 and TRBJ2-1): DTGVSQNPRHKITKRGQNVTFRCDPISEHNRLYWYRQTLGQGPEFLTYFQNEAQLEKSRLLSDRFSAERPKGSFSTLEIQRTEQGDSAMYLCASSPRQPGLGDHGEQFFGPGTRLTVL.

This clonotype has more than one count but fewer than ten. The V call is TRBV5-5, the J call TRBJ2-7, with 7 bases that match TRBD2. Looked up from germline, CDR1 is SGHKS and CDR2 is YYEKEE (reference sequence). The V segment lost 3 bases and the J segment 3 bases; nucleotides outside the gene matches: 12. The CDR3 runs to 16 residues. CDR3 nucleotides: TGTGCCAGCAGCTCCCGGATAGCGGGTTTCTTCTACGAGCAGTACTTC. This translates into CASSSRIAGFFYEQYF.

The chain combines TRBV4-1 with TRBJ1-1; no reliable D call. This CDR3 comprises 15 residues. Germline CDR1 is MGHRA and CDR2 is YSYEKL. V lost 1 base and J lost 5, with 14 bases in between. The DNA of the CDR3 is TGCGCCAGCAGCCAAGTCCTGGCGGGGAATACTGAAGCTTTCTTT. Translated: CASSQVLAGNTEAFF.

Only a few counts were recorded for this clonotype. The chain links TRBV18 to TRBJ1-1; D gene uncertain. This CDR3 region has 14 residues. Germline V gives CDR1 KGHSH, CDR2 LQKENI. The V gene lost 10 bases and the J gene lost 3 bases, with 18 bases spanning the gap. The CDR3 is CATHARQSDTEAFF. Written as DNA, the CDR3 is TGTGCCACTCACGCGCGACAATCAGACACTGAAGCTTTCTTT.

This clonotype has ten or more counts. The rearrangement joins TRBV5-1 to TRBJ1-6, with TRBD1 as a possible D gene (5 bases). V gave up 4 bases and J gave up 3 bases, with 11 bases separating them. The CDR3 has 15 amino acids. From germline, CDR1 is SGHRS and CDR2 YFSETQ. Here the CDR3 reads CASSRQGYYNSPLHF. The DNA of the CDR3 is TGCGCCAGCAGCCGTCAGGGATACTATAATTCACCCCTCCACTTT.

This clonotype has only a few counts. The chain is built from TRBV20-1 and TRBJ1-4; D is possibly TRBD1 (5 bases). Trimming removed 3 bases from V and 1 base from J, with 12 bases in between. There are 15 residues in the CDR3. The germline V gene encodes CDR1 DFQATT and CDR2 SNEGSKA (reference sequence). The CDR3 DNA follows: TGCAGTGCTAGGGGGGTCCGGGGAACTAATGAAAAACTGTTTTTT. This codes for CSARGVRGTNEKLFF.

Ten or more counts support this clonotype. The genes are TRBV28 and TRBJ2-7, with TRBD1 as a possible D gene (6 bases). Trimming removed 1 base at V and 2 bases at J, with 15 bases between. The CDR3 runs 16 residues. The germline gives CDR1 MDHEN, CDR2 SYDVKM. In DNA, the CDR3 is TGTGCCAGCAGTTTATCGTTGATGCAGGGGACCTACGAGCAGTACTTC. Amino acid sequence: CASSLSLMQGTYEQYF.

V and J are TRBV6-9 and TRBJ2-7; 7 nucleotides match TRBD2. The ends lost 3 bases at V and 4 bases at J; junction bases unmatched: 9. Looked up from germline, CDR1 is MNHGY and CDR2 is SVAAGI. There are 15 residues in the CDR3. The chain's CDR3 is CASSYGSGGIYEQYF. Here the CDR3 DNA reads TGTGCCAGCAGTTACGGGTCGGGAGGTATTTACGAGCAGTACTTC.

At least ten counts were recorded for this clonotype. The genes are TRBV7-9 and TRBJ2-1, with 7 bases identical to TRBD1. The CDR3 spans 17 residues. Germline V gene data show CDR1 as SEHNR and CDR2 as FQNEAQ (reference sequence). The V and J ends lost 5 bases and 0 bases, in that order; junction bases with no gene match: 10. As DNA, the CDR3 is TGTGCCAGCAGCAACACAGGGGAAACTAGCTCCTACAATGAGCAGTTCTTC. It specifies CASSNTGETSSYNEQFF.

The sample holds many counts of this clonotype. J is TRBJ1-5 and V is TRBV3-1; perhaps TRBD1 as D (6 bases). This CDR3 has 14 residues. Trimming removed 6 bases at V and 1 base at J, with 10 bases between. Germline CDR1 is LGHDT and CDR2 is YNNKEL (reference sequence). CDR3 residues: CASRLTGSNQPQHF. CDR3 in DNA: TGTGCCAGCAGGCTCACAGGGAGCAATCAGCCCCAGCATTTT. Based on the CDR3 plus reference TRBV3-1 and TRBJ1-5, the full variable domain is DTAVSQTPKYLVTQMGNDKSIKCEQNLGHDTMYWYKQDSKKFLKIMFSYNNKELIINETVPNRFSPKSPDKAHLNLHINSLELGDSAVYFCASRLTGSNQPQHFGDGTRLSIL.

This clonotype was picked up many times. This sequence joins TRBV4-3 and TRBJ2-3; TRBD2 aligns across 7 bases. Looked up from germline, CDR1 is LGHNA and CDR2 is YSLEER. V lost 0 bases to trimming and J lost 3 bases; unmatched junction nucleotides: 6. The CDR3 has 16 residues. The CDR3 spells CASSQDWGGATDTQYF. The DNA of the CDR3 is TGCGCCAGCAGCCAAGATTGGGGAGGGGCAACAGATACGCAGTATTTT.

This clonotype was detected many times. The chain joins TRBV11-1 to TRBJ2-1; maybe TRBD2 (5 bases). This CDR3 region has 17 residues. Trimming took off 5 bases at V and 6 bases at J, with 23 bases between the two ends. Germline CDR1 reads SGHAT; CDR2 reads FQDESV (reference sequence). CDR3 DNA: TGTGCCAGCAGCCCCACTCCTACTAGTAAGGTTCGCAATGAGCAGTTCTTC. Protein product: CASSPTPTSKVRNEQFF.

In this sample, this clonotype turned up many times. The CDR3 here is CASSGVSSPLHF. CDR3 bases: TGTGCCAGCAGCGGCGTAAGCTCACCCCTCCACTTT. The V and J genes are TRBV7-9 and TRBJ1-6; D not certain. The V end lost 5 bases, the J end lost 10 bases, and 9 bases lay between the germline ends. The CDR3 sequence is 12 residues long. CDR1 SEHNR and CDR2 FQNEAQ come from the germline V gene (reference sequence).

This clonotype has more than one count but fewer than ten. This chain links TRBV11-1 with TRBJ2-1; D unclear. V was shortened by 5 bases and J by 1 base, with 15 bases between the two germline ends. CDR1 and CDR2 (germline): SGHAT, FQDESV (reference sequence). This CDR3 is built from 16 residues. The DNA of the CDR3 is TGTGCCAGCAGCCCGTCGAAACCCGGATCCTACAATGAGCAGTTCTTC. This encodes CASSPSKPGSYNEQFF.

In this sample, this clonotype turned up a few times. This chain uses TRBV12-3 or TRBV12-4 with TRBJ2-7; no reliable D call. Trimming stripped 6 bases from V and 6 bases from J, with 21 bases between. The CDR3 loop spans 15 amino acids. The CDR3 loop reads CASSLYFETQIEQYF. The CDR3, as DNA: TGTGCCAGCAGCCTTTATTTCGAAACCCAGATCGAGCAGTACTTC.

This clonotype appeared many times. The V call is TRBV7-8, the J call TRBJ2-5; weak D call: TRBD2 (5 bases). This CDR3 is built from 15 residues. Trimming removed 5 bases at V and 3 bases at J, with 16 bases between. Germline V gene sequence: CDR1 SGHVS, CDR2 FQNEAQ. CDR3 sequence reads: CASSPLRRRKETQYF. CDR3 nucleotide sequence: TGTGCCAGCAGCCCCCTTAGGAGGAGGAAAGAGACCCAGTACTTC.

Only a few counts were recorded for this clonotype. The genes are TRBV19 and TRBJ2-1, with 8 bases aligning to TRBD1. Germline V gene sequence: CDR1 LNHDA, CDR2 SQIVND (reference sequence). V dropped 1 base and J dropped 8; count of bases not matched to a gene: 7. The CDR3 has 15 amino acids. CDR3 bases: TGTGCCAGTAGTATAGGGACAGGGTTTCTCGATGAGCAGTTCTTC. This sequence encodes CASSIGTGFLDEQFF.

V and J are TRBV6-2 or TRBV6-3 and TRBJ1-2; D possibly corresponds to TRBD1 (6 bases). CDR1 is MNHEY and CDR2 is SVGEGT in the germline V gene. This CDR3 is 13 amino acids long. V lost 3 bases and J lost 9, with 14 bases in between. The CDR3 DNA sequence: TGTGCCAGCAGTTATATCGGGGGCGGACGCTACACCTTC. Its protein is CASSYIGGGRYTF.

This clonotype was counted only a few times. One junction end disagrees with the germline gene, perhaps due to a read error. J is TRBJ2-7 and V is TRBV30; D gene unclear. The V gene's germline CDR1 is GTSNPN and CDR2 SVGIG (reference sequence). The CDR3 contains 13 residues. The CDR3 protein is CACSDSVNYEQYF. CDR3 DNA sequence: TGTGCCTGCAGTGACTCCGTCAACTACGAGCAGTACTTC.

This clonotype was counted many times. This chain links TRBV7-9 with TRBJ1-2; no clear D. With 1 base removed from V and 3 bases from J, the gap between germline ends came to 6 bases. The CDR3 is made up of 13 amino acids. Per germline, CDR1 SEHNR and CDR2 FQNEAQ (reference sequence). The CDR3 is CASSLGPDYGYTF. CDR3 nucleotides: TGTGCCAGCAGCTTAGGACCCGACTATGGCTACACCTTC. Together with reference TRBV7-9 and TRBJ1-2, the CDR3 gives the full variable domain: DTGVSQNPRHKITKRGQNVTFRCDPISEHNRLYWYRQTLGQGPEFLTYFQNEAQLEKSRLLSDRFSAERPKGSFSTLEIQRTEQGDSAMYLCASSLGPDYGYTFGSGTRLTVV.

The gene calls are TRBV4-3 and TRBJ2-1; D is undetermined. The ends were cut back, 0 bases at V and 0 bases at J, with 6 bases in the middle. The germline gives CDR1 LGHNA, CDR2 YSLEER. This CDR3 is built from 15 residues. CDR3 coding DNA: TGCGCCAGCAGCCAAGACTATAGCTCCTACAATGAGCAGTTCTTC. Amino acid sequence: CASSQDYSSYNEQFF.

This clonotype was picked up a small number of times. This chain joins TRBV7-2 and TRBJ1-2, with 7 nucleotides matching TRBD1. J gave up 5 bases and V 1 base, and 4 bases lay outside the gene matches. This CDR3 comprises 14 residues. From germline, CDR1 is SGHTA and CDR2 FQGNSA. CDR3 protein: CASSLDRGSYGYTF. The CDR3 region has the DNA TGTGCCAGCAGCTTAGACAGGGGATCTTATGGCTACACCTTC.